This T cell receptor beta chain was captured in a study of blood T cell repertoires in COVID-19. The CDR3 is made up of 15 amino acids. With 1 base clipped from V and 3 bases from J, the junction kept 5 bases outside the gene matches. Germline V gene sequence: CDR1 LGHNA, CDR2 YNFKEQ. Generated by immunoSEQ multiplex PCR, the TCRdb table keeps only in-frame clones and is missing some. The sample has hundreds of thousands of clones; 80% to 90% are singletons. This clone came up a few times. The receptor was isolated from a woman aged 55-69 years with COVID-19, enrolled during active disease. The sample consisted of peripheral blood. The gene calls are TRBV4-2 and TRBJ2-5; 7 nucleotides align to TRBD2. The CDR3 loop is CASSQAHAGEETQYF. CDR3 sequence (DNA): TGTGCCAGCAGCCAAGCTCACGCGGGGGAAGAGACCCAGTACTTC.